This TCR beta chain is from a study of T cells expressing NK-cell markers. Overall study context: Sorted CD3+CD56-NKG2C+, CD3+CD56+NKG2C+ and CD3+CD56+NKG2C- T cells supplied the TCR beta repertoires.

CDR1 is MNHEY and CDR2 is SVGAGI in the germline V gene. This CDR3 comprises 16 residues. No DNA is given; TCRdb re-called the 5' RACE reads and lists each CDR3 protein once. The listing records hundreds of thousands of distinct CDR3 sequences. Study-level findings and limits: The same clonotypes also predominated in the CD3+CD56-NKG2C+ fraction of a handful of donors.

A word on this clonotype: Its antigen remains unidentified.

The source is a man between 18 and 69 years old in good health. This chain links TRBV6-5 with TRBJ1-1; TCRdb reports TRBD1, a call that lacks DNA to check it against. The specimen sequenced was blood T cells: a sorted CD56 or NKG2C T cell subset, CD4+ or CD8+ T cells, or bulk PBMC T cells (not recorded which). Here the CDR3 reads CASSGQGGLFGTEAFF.